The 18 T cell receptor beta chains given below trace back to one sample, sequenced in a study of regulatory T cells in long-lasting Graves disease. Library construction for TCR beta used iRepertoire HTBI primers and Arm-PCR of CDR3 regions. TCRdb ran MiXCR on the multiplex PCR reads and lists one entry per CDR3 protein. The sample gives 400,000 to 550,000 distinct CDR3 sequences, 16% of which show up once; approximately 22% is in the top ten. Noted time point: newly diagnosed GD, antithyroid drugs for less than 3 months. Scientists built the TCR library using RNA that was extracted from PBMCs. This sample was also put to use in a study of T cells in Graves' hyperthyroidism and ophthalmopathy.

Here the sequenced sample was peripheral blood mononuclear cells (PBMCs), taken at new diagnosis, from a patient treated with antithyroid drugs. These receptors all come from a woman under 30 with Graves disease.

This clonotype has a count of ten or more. The DNA for the CDR3 is TGCAGTGCTATCCTCGGGGGACTAGCGGGGTACACAGATACGCAGTATTTT. Its protein is CSAILGGLAGYTDTQYF. The genes are TRBV20-1 and TRBJ2-3; 13 nucleotides agree with TRBD2. Germline V gene sequence: CDR1 DFQATT, CDR2 SNEGSKA (reference sequence). V gave up 4 bases and J gave up 2 bases; unmatched junction bases: 9. The CDR3 runs 17 residues.

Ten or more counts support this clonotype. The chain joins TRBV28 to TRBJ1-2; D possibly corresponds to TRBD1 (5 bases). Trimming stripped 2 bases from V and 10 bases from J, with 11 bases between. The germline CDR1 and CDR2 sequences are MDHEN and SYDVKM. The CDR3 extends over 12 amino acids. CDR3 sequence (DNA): TGTGCCAGCAGTTTAGGATCAGGGTTCTACACCTTC. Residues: CASSLGSGFYTF.

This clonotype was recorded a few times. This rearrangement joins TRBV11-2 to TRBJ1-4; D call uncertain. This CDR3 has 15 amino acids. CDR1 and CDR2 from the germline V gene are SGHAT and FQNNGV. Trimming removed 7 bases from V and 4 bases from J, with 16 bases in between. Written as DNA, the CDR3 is TGTGCCAGCAACGAAAACGGACCGTATAATGAAAAACTGTTTTTT. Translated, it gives CASNENGPYNEKLFF. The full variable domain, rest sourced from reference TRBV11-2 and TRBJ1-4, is EAGVAQSPRYKIIEKRQSVAFWCNPISGHATLYWYQQILGQGPKLLIQFQNNGVVDDSQLPKDRFSAERLKGVDSTLKIQPAKLEDSAVYLCASNENGPYNEKLFFGSGTQLSVL.

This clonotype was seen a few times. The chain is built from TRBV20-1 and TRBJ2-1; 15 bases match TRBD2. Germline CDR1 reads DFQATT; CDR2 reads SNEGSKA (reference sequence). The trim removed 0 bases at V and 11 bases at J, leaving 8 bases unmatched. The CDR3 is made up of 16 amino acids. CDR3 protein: CSARERTSGRDAKQFF. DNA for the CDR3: TGCAGTGCTAGAGAGAGGACTAGCGGGAGGGATGCAAAGCAGTTCTTC.

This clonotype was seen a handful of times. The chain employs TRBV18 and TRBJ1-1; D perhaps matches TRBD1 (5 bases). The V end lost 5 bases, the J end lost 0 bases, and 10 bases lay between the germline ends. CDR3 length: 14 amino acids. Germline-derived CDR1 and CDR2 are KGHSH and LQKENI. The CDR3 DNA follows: TGTGCCAGCTCAAAGGGACTGATGAACACTGAAGCTTTCTTT. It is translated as CASSKGLMNTEAFF.

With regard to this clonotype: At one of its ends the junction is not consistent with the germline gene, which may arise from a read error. The CDR3 sequence: CASSLSRGIAKNIQYF. The CDR3 DNA reads TGTGCCAGCAGCTTGTCACGGGGTATCGCCAAAAACATTCAGTACTTC. The chain is built from TRBV5-1 and TRBJ2-4; the D gene is possibly TRBD2 (5 bases). CDR3 length equals 16 residues. CDR1 is SGHRS and CDR2 is YFSETQ in the germline V gene.

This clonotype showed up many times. The CDR3 loop reads CSVGRDRGPNTEAFF. The CDR3 bases are TGCAGCGTGGGAAGGGACAGGGGGCCTAACACTGAAGCTTTCTTT. The V call is TRBV29-1, the J call TRBJ1-1; 12 bases map to TRBD1. This CDR3 has 15 amino acids. Germline CDR1 is SQVTM and CDR2 is ANQGSEA. Trimming removed 6 bases from V and 2 bases from J; junction bases left unmatched: 7.

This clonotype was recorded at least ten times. The CDR3 loop is CSARAVVGTEAFF. The CDR3 DNA follows: TGCAGTGCTAGAGCAGTTGTCGGAACTGAAGCTTTCTTT. The genes are TRBV20-1 and TRBJ1-1; no reliable D call. Trimming took off 1 base at V and 5 bases at J, with 11 bases between the two ends. Germline values: CDR1 DFQATT, CDR2 SNEGSKA (reference sequence). CDR3 size: 13 residues.

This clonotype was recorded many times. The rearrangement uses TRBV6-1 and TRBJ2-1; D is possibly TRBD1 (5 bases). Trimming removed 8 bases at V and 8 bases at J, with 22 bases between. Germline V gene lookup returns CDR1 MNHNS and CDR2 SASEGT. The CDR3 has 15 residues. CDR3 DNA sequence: TGTGCCAGCGGGGCGAGCGCCCGACCTGGGGATGAGCAGTTCTTC. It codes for CASGASARPGDEQFF.

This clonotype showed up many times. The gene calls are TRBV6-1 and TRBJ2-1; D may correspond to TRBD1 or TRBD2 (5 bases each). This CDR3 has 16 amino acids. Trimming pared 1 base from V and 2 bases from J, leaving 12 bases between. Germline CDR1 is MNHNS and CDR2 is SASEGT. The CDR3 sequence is CASSEERGGPYNEQFF. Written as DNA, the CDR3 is TGTGCCAGCAGTGAAGAGAGGGGTGGCCCCTACAATGAGCAGTTCTTC.

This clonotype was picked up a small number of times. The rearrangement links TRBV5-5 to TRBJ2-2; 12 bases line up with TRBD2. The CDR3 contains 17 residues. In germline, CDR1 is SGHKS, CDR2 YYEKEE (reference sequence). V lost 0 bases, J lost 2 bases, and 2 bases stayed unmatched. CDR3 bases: TGTGCCAGCAGCTTGGTACTAGCGGGAGGTAACACCGGGGAGCTGTTTTTT. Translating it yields CASSLVLAGGNTGELFF.

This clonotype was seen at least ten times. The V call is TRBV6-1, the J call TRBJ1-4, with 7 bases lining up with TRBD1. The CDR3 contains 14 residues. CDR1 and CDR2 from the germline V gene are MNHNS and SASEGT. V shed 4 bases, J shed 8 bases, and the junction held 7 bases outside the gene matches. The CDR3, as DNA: TGTGCCAGCAGTGGAGGACAGGAAGGAGAAAAACTGTTTTTT. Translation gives CASSGGQEGEKLFF.

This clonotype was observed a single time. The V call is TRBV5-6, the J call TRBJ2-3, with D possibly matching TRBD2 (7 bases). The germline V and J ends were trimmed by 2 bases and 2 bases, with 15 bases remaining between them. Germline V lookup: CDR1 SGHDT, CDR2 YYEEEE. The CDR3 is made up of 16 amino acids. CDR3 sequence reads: CASSLLGGRNTDTQYF. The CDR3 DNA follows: TGTGCCAGCAGCTTATTGGGGGGGCGCAACACAGATACGCAGTATTTT. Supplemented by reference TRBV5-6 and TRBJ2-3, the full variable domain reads DAGVTQSPTHLIKTRGQQVTLRCSPKSGHDTVSWYQQALGQGPQFIFQYYEEEERQRGNFPDRFSGHQFPNYSSELNVNALLLGDSALYLCASSLLGGRNTDTQYFGPGTRLTVL.

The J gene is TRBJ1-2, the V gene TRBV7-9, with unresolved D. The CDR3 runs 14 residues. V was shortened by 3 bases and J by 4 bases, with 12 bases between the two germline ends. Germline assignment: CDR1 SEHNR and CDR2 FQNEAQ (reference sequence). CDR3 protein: CASSFVHPSYGYTF. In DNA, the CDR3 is TGTGCCAGCAGCTTTGTACACCCTAGCTATGGCTACACCTTC. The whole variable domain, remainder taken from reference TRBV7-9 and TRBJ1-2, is DTGVSQNPRHKITKRGQNVTFRCDPISEHNRLYWYRQTLGQGPEFLTYFQNEAQLEKSRLLSDRFSAERPKGSFSTLEIQRTEQGDSAMYLCASSFVHPSYGYTFGSGTRLTVV.

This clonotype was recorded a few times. CDR3 protein: CSVRGLAGGETQYF. CDR3 coding DNA: TGCAGCGTCCGGGGACTAGCGGGAGGGGAGACCCAGTACTTC. The V call is TRBV29-1, the J call TRBJ2-5; 16 nucleotides align to TRBD2. Germline trimming cut 6 bases from V and 5 bases from J; bases unmatched to any gene: 3. The germline V gene has CDR1 SQVTM and CDR2 ANQGSEA. The CDR3 has 14 amino acids.

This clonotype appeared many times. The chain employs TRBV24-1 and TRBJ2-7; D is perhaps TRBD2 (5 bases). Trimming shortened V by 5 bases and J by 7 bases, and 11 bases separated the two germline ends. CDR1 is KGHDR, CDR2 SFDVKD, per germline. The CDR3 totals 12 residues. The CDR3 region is CATSALGVEQYF. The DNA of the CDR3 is TGTGCCACCAGTGCCTTGGGAGTTGAGCAGTACTTC.

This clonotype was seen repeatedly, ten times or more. The CDR3 nucleotides read TGTGCCAGCAGCCTCGGACAAAGCAGGGTGCAGTACTTC. Amino acids: CASSLGQSRVQYF. The rearrangement joins TRBV11-2 to TRBJ2-7; possibly TRBD1 for D (5 bases). Germline CDR1 SGHAT, CDR2 FQNNGV. The CDR3 spans 13 residues. Between the trimmed V and J ends, which lost 5 bases and 9 bases, there was a span of 17 bases.

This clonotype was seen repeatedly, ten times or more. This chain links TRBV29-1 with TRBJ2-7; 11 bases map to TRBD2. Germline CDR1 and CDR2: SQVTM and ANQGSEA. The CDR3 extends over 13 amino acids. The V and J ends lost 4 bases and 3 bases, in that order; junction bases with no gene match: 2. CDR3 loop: CSVGGLADYEQYF. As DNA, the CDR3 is TGCAGCGTTGGGGGACTAGCGGACTACGAGCAGTACTTC.